This T cell receptor (beta chain) was profiled in a study of T cells in Graves' hyperthyroidism and ophthalmopathy. V shed 5 bases and J shed 2 bases, with 10 bases lying between them. The length of the CDR3 is 13 residues. Per the germline V gene, CDR1 is DFQATT and CDR2 is SNEGSKA (reference sequence). Amplification yielded TCR beta CDR3 regions, with RNA transcripts as the source. The HTBI set primed first-round TCR CDR3 RT-PCR. Each CDR3 protein gets one entry after TCRdb re-called the multiplex PCR reads with MiXCR. The sample holds about 570,000 distinct CDR3 sequences, 35% to 55% seen once. Overall study results and limits: Most expanded thyroid clonotypes above 0.001 recurred in blood. In simple terms, a model built on 13 V-J features told ophthalmopathy apart from stable hyperthyroidism. Ophthalmopathy, as predicted by the model, came a median roughly 6.8 months after the prediction.

This clonotype is a singleton in its sample. Its specificity is not known. This clonotype was sampled from an adult woman with Graves' disease, either hyperthyroidism or ophthalmopathy (not recorded which). The source material was peripheral blood or thyroid tissue (not recorded which). The chain has TRBV20-1 and TRBJ1-3; unclear D gene. This chain's CDR3 is CSAHRAPGNTIYF. The CDR3, as DNA: TGCAGTGCTCACCGCGCCCCTGGAAACACCATATATTTT.